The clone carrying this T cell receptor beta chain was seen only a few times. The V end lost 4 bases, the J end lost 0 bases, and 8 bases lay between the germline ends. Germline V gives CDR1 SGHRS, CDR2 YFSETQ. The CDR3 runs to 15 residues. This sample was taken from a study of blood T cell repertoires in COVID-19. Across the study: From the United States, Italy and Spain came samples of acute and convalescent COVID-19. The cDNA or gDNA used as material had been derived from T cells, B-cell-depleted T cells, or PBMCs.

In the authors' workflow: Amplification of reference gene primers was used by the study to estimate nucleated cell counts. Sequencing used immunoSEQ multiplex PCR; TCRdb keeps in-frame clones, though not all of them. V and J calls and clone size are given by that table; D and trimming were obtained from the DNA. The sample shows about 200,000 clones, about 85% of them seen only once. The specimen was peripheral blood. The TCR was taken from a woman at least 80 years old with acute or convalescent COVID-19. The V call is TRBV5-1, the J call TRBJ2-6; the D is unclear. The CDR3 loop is CASSILVSGANVLTF. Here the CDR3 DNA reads TGCGCCAGCAGCATACTCGTCTCTGGGGCCAACGTCCTGACTTTC.